This entry lists 17 T cell receptor beta chains sequenced from one sample in a study of early T cells in non-severe SARS-CoV-2 infection. TCRdb re-analysed the 5' RACE reads in MiXCR, keeping a single row per CDR3 protein. The sample lists some 73,000 distinct CDR3 sequences, roughly 12% occurring once. The source material was whole blood. These receptors all stem from an adult who was a healthcare worker with PCR-confirmed SARS-CoV-2 infection or an uninfected control (not recorded which).

This clonotype was recorded at least ten times. This CDR3 reads CATLKLGSTDTQYF. In DNA, the CDR3 is TGTGCCACCCTCAAGCTGGGGAGCACAGATACGCAGTATTTT. The rearrangement uses TRBV15 and TRBJ2-3; D gene uncertain. In germline, CDR1 is LNHNV, CDR2 YYDKDF (reference sequence). Deletions cut 8 bases from V and 0 bases from J, with 12 bases between. The CDR3 consists of 14 residues.

This clonotype was recorded once. The chain uses TRBV7-2 and TRBJ2-7, with D perhaps TRBD2 (5 bases). V dropped 5 bases and J dropped 2 bases, with 7 bases sitting between them. The CDR3 has 12 amino acids. Germline V gene data show CDR1 as SGHTA and CDR2 as FQGNSA. CDR3 coding DNA: TGTGCCAGCAGCCGCGGGCCCTACGAGCAGTACTTC. Translation gives CASSRGPYEQYF.

The chain links TRBV9 to TRBJ2-2; the D is unclear. The CDR3 totals 15 residues. Germline V gene lookup returns CDR1 SGDLS and CDR2 YYNGEE. Trimming left V 3 bases short and J 6 bases short, with 15 bases between. CDR3 amino acids: CASSGSGRAPGELFF. The CDR3 nucleotides are TGTGCCAGCAGCGGCAGTGGAAGGGCCCCCGGGGAGCTGTTTTTT. Variable domain in full (rest from reference TRBV9 and TRBJ2-2): DSGVTQTPKHLITATGQRVTLRCSPRSGDLSVYWYQQSLDQGLQFLIQYYNGEERAKGNILERFSAQQFPDLHSELNLSSLELGDSALYFCASSGSGRAPGELFFGEGSRLTVL.

This clonotype was found many times. DNA for the CDR3: TGTGCCAGCAGCCAAGATGGCGGGGAAAAACTGTTTTTT. It translates to CASSQDGGEKLFF. V gene TRBV3-1 combines with J gene TRBJ1-4; the D is unclear. In germline, CDR1 is LGHDT, CDR2 YNNKEL (reference sequence). Trimming stripped 0 bases from V and 8 bases from J, with 7 bases between. This CDR3 has 13 residues. Combining the CDR3 with reference TRBV3-1 and TRBJ1-4 gives the whole variable domain DTAVSQTPKYLVTQMGNDKSIKCEQNLGHDTMYWYKQDSKKFLKIMFSYNNKELIINETVPNRFSPKSPDKAHLNLHINSLELGDSAVYFCASSQDGGEKLFFGSGTQLSVL.

The chain has TRBV29-1 and TRBJ2-2; maybe TRBD2 (6 bases). CDR3 length equals 14 residues. The germline gives CDR1 SQVTM, CDR2 ANQGSEA. V was pared by 6 bases and J by 6 bases, with 17 bases between. The CDR3, as DNA: TGCAGCGTAACCCGGGACTTGGGGCCCGGGGAGCTGTTTTTT. This gives the protein CSVTRDLGPGELFF.

This clonotype was counted many times. V and J are TRBV7-2 and TRBJ2-7; 8 positions match TRBD2. This CDR3 has 14 amino acids. V shed 7 bases, J shed 0 bases, and the junction held 5 bases outside the gene matches. CDR1 is SGHTA and CDR2 is FQGNSA in the germline V gene. The CDR3 DNA reads as TGTGCCAGCACCCTAGCGGGTTCCTCCTACGAGCAGTACTTC. It translates to CASTLAGSSYEQYF.

The genes are TRBV7-9 and TRBJ2-2; 11 nucleotides line up with TRBD2. After removal of 2 bases from V and 0 bases from J, the junction contained 11 bases not matched to a gene. The CDR3 has 20 residues. CDR1 SEHNR and CDR2 FQNEAQ come from the germline V gene (reference sequence). Here the CDR3 reads CASSLSSGTSGTSNTGELFF. The CDR3 coding sequence is TGTGCCAGCAGCTTAAGTTCCGGGACTAGCGGAACCTCGAACACCGGGGAGCTGTTTTTT. Complete variable domain (other parts from reference TRBV7-9 and TRBJ2-2): DTGVSQNPRHKITKRGQNVTFRCDPISEHNRLYWYRQTLGQGPEFLTYFQNEAQLEKSRLLSDRFSAERPKGSFSTLEIQRTEQGDSAMYLCASSLSSGTSGTSNTGELFFGEGSRLTVL.

V is TRBV18 and J is TRBJ1-1; no definite D call. The V gene's germline CDR1 is KGHSH and CDR2 LQKENI. The CDR3 runs to 15 residues. V lost 3 bases and J 0 bases, leaving 11 bases between the germline ends. The CDR3 here is CASSPTRQMNTEAFF. The CDR3 nucleotides read TGTGCCAGCTCACCGACCAGGCAGATGAACACTGAAGCTTTCTTT.

This clonotype occurred a few times. The chain uses TRBV7-7 and TRBJ2-5; 10 bases match TRBD2. The CDR3 covers 13 residues. The germline CDR1 and CDR2 sequences are SSHAT and FNYEAQ (reference sequence). The V and J ends lost 5 bases and 5 bases, in that order; junction bases with no gene match: 2. CDR3 coding DNA: TGTGCCAGCAGCGGGACTAGCGAGGAGACCCAGTACTTC. Amino acids: CASSGTSEETQYF.

There are a few counts of this clonotype. This chain links TRBV12-3 or TRBV12-4 with TRBJ2-7; D is unclear. CDR3 size: 16 residues. V was shortened by 4 bases and J by 2 bases, with 18 bases between the two germline ends. CDR3 protein: CASSSSSTNWAYEQYF. The CDR3 DNA sequence: TGTGCCAGCAGTTCCAGTTCGACCAATTGGGCCTACGAGCAGTACTTC.

This clonotype occurred a few times. The chain recombines TRBV29-1 with TRBJ2-7; 9 bases align to TRBD2. V dropped 0 bases and J dropped 4; count of bases not matched to a gene: 7. CDR1 and CDR2 from the germline V gene are SQVTM and ANQGSEA. This CDR3 contains 15 residues. The CDR3 sequence: CSVEEGAGGGYEQYF. CDR3 coding DNA: TGCAGCGTTGAAGAGGGAGCGGGAGGAGGATACGAGCAGTACTTC.

The chain couples TRBV7-8 to TRBJ2-1; the match to TRBD2 covers 10 bases. The V and J ends lost 2 bases and 7 bases, in that order; junction bases with no gene match: 5. The CDR3 sequence is 15 residues long. The germline CDR1 and CDR2 sequences are SGHVS and FQNEAQ. DNA for the CDR3: TGTGCCAGCAGCTTAAGGCTAGCGGGAGTAAATGAGCAGTTCTTC. Amino acids: CASSLRLAGVNEQFF.

The chain combines TRBV7-9 with TRBJ2-1, with 12 positions matching TRBD2. V gave up 4 bases and J gave up 7 bases; unmatched junction bases: 8. This CDR3 has 16 amino acids. Germline V CDR1 and CDR2: SEHNR, FQNEAQ (reference sequence). In DNA form, the CDR3 reads TGTGCCAGCAGCTCTCTAGCGGGAGGGGGCTATAATGAGCAGTTCTTC. As protein: CASSSLAGGGYNEQFF.

In its sample, this clonotype was seen a few times. The chain couples TRBV20-1 to TRBJ1-4; maybe TRBD1 (5 bases). Trimming removed 3 bases from V and 12 bases from J, with 14 bases in between. Germline V gene sequence: CDR1 DFQATT, CDR2 SNEGSKA (reference sequence). The length of the CDR3 is 12 residues. CDR3 loop: CSARSRGMELFF. The DNA of the CDR3 is TGCAGTGCTAGGTCGCGGGGGATGGAACTGTTTTTT.

The chain recombines TRBV29-1 with TRBJ2-1; tentatively, D is TRBD1 (6 bases). The CDR3 consists of 13 residues. Germline V gene data show CDR1 as SQVTM and CDR2 as ANQGSEA. V lost 8 bases to trimming and J lost 9 bases, with 20 bases between them. As DNA, the CDR3 is TGCAGCACCGGAAGCGCTAGAGGGGGTGAGCAGTTCTTC. Its protein product is CSTGSARGGEQFF.

This clonotype appeared a few times. V is TRBV2 and J is TRBJ2-2; TRBD1 is a possible D gene (5 bases). The CDR3 extends over 13 amino acids. Per the germline V gene, CDR1 is SNHLY and CDR2 is FYNNEI. The germline V and J ends were trimmed by 3 bases and 4 bases, with 6 bases remaining between them. CDR3 sequence: CASSEQGTGELFF. The DNA for the CDR3 is TGTGCCAGCAGTGAGCAGGGCACCGGGGAGCTGTTTTTT.

The chain couples TRBV12-5 to TRBJ1-1; a weak D match, TRBD1 (6 bases). V dropped 1 base and J dropped 5 bases, with 11 bases sitting between them. The CDR3 extends over 14 amino acids. The germline CDR1 and CDR2 sequences are LGHNT and FRNRAP. This CDR3 is CASGLEGGRTEAFF. CDR3 coding DNA: TGTGCTAGTGGTTTGGAAGGGGGTAGGACTGAAGCTTTCTTT.